These 29 T cell receptor beta chains were sequenced from one sample in a study of T cell repertoires in cytomegalovirus infection. TCRdb reprocessed the reads with MiXCR, giving one entry per CDR3 protein. Among under 600,000 distinct CDR3 sequences listed, more than 15% were seen once. The specimen sequenced was CD8+ T cells from PBMCs. These receptors were obtained from a human donor in good health (CMV status not recorded). Some clones in this sample may be carry-over from other donors' samples.

The chain combines TRBV6-5 with TRBJ2-7; D tentatively reads TRBD1 or TRBD2 (5 bases each). Looked up from germline, CDR1 is MNHEY and CDR2 is SVGAGI. The germline V and J ends were trimmed by 5 bases and 0 bases, with 11 bases remaining between them. CDR3 size: 14 residues. The CDR3 sequence: CASSVRGRSYEQYF. The CDR3 nucleotides read TGTGCCAGCAGTGTCCGGGGCCGCTCCTACGAGCAGTACTTC.

Many counts were recorded for this clonotype. The chain carries TRBV27 and TRBJ1-3; D gene uncertain. Germline values: CDR1 MNHEY, CDR2 SMNVEV (reference sequence). The CDR3 is made up of 15 amino acids. V was pared by 5 bases and J by 0 bases, with 11 bases between. For the CDR3, the DNA is TGTGCCAGCAGTCTCAGACCACTCTCTGGAAACACCATATATTTT. This encodes CASSLRPLSGNTIYF.

This clonotype has a count of ten or more. The chain has TRBV7-3 and TRBJ2-1; D is unclear. Per the germline V gene, CDR1 is SGHTA and CDR2 is FQGTGA. The CDR3 loop spans 13 amino acids. V was cut by 4 bases and J by 6 bases, with 10 bases left in between. The chain's CDR3 is CASSSSNLNEQFF. The CDR3 DNA is TGTGCCAGCAGCTCCTCAAATCTCAATGAGCAGTTCTTC.

This clonotype was recorded many times. V is TRBV7-9 and J is TRBJ2-1, with 9 bases lining up with TRBD1. This CDR3 contains 14 residues. The germline V gene has CDR1 SEHNR and CDR2 FQNEAQ (reference sequence). The junction had 6 bases not matched to a gene; V was cut back by 4 bases and J by 8 bases. As DNA, the CDR3 is TGTGCCAGCAGCTCCGGACAGGGGAGGGATGAGCAGTTCTTC. It translates to CASSSGQGRDEQFF.

In the case of this clonotype: One junction end disagrees with the germline gene, perhaps due to a read error. The chain links TRBV6-6 to TRBJ1-1; D is uncertain. This CDR3 is built from 16 residues. CDR1 is MNHNY, CDR2 SVGAGI, per germline (reference sequence). The CDR3 sequence: CASSSQRCARNTEAFF. Written as DNA, the CDR3 is TGTGCAAGCAGTTCCCAGAGGTGCGCAAGGAACACTGAAGCTTTCTTT.

A few counts support this clonotype. The chain uses TRBV3-1 and TRBJ2-5; D not resolved. Germline assignment: CDR1 LGHDT and CDR2 YNNKEL (reference sequence). The CDR3 length is 16 residues. V gave up 4 bases and J gave up 6 bases, with 21 bases separating them. Here the CDR3 DNA reads TGTGCCAGCAGCCCGACCCCACTGGGCGGTCTGCAGACCCAGTACTTC. This encodes CASSPTPLGGLQTQYF.

In its sample, this clonotype was seen many times. The chain employs TRBV19 and TRBJ2-7, with D tentatively TRBD1 (7 bases). This CDR3 has 15 residues. CDR1 LNHDA and CDR2 SQIVND come from the germline V gene (reference sequence). Trimming took off 1 base at V and 3 bases at J, with 13 bases between the two ends. The CDR3 here is CASSIGRGTDYEQYF. The CDR3 coding sequence is TGTGCCAGTAGTATAGGTCGGGGGACAGACTACGAGCAGTACTTC. Together with reference TRBV19 and TRBJ2-7, the CDR3 gives the full variable domain: DGGITQSPKYLFRKEGQNVTLSCEQNLNHDAMYWYRQDPGQGLRLIYYSQIVNDFQKGDIAEGYSVSREKKESFPLTVTSAQKNPTAFYLCASSIGRGTDYEQYFGPGTRLTVT.

The V call is TRBV27, the J call TRBJ2-4, with D maybe TRBD1 (6 bases). Per the germline V gene, CDR1 is MNHEY and CDR2 is SMNVEV (reference sequence). The CDR3 is made up of 15 amino acids. Trimming stripped 4 bases from V and 2 bases from J, with 12 bases between. CDR3 loop: CASSSSQGPKNIQYF. In DNA, the CDR3 is TGTGCCAGCAGTTCCTCACAGGGACCCAAAAACATTCAGTACTTC.

This clonotype was counted between two and nine times. The DNA of the CDR3 is TGTGCCAGTAGTATACCCTTGGTTGGCACTGAAGCTTTCTTT. This gives the protein CASSIPLVGTEAFF. The chain employs TRBV19 and TRBJ1-1, with D unclear. The CDR3 is 14 amino acids. Germline lookup yields CDR1 LNHDA and CDR2 SQIVND (reference sequence). The V and J ends lost 2 bases and 4 bases respectively, with 11 bases between them.

This clonotype was counted at least ten times. For the CDR3, the DNA is TGCGCCAGCAGCACTGGACAGGGGTTAGATACGCAGTATTTT. Translating it yields CASSTGQGLDTQYF. This chain connects TRBV5-1 to TRBJ2-3, with 9 bases fitting TRBD1. Germline trimming cut 4 bases from V and 5 bases from J; bases unmatched to any gene: 5. Germline loops: CDR1 SGHRS, CDR2 YFSETQ. The CDR3 consists of 14 residues.

This clonotype turned up a few times. CDR3 DNA: TGTGCCAGCAGTTTTGAGACCAGCTCCTACGAGCAGTACTTC. It yields the protein CASSFETSSYEQYF. This rearrangement joins TRBV28 to TRBJ2-7; D is undetermined. Trimming cost V 3 bases and J 0 bases, with 9 bases left between them. CDR1 and CDR2 from the germline V gene are MDHEN and SYDVKM. This CDR3 region has 14 residues.

A few counts support this clonotype. This chain uses TRBV7-9 with TRBJ1-2; D possibly corresponds to TRBD1 (5 bases). CDR1 is SEHNR and CDR2 is FQNEAQ in the germline V gene (reference sequence). The CDR3 is 14 amino acids. V was shortened by 1 base and J by 7 bases, with 13 bases between the two germline ends. In nucleotides, the CDR3 is TGTGCCAGCAGCTTAGGGCAGGGTCTCTCTGGCTACACCTTC. Residues: CASSLGQGLSGYTF.

Regarding this clonotype: The conserved phenylalanine or tryptophan is not found at the CDR3 terminus, so this likely reflects a read error. This chain uses TRBV28 with TRBJ2-7; D ambiguous. The CDR3 is 18 amino acids. V was clipped by 2 bases and J by 0 bases, with 20 bases between them. Germline CDR1 and CDR2: MDHEN and SYDVKM. Here the CDR3 DNA reads TGTGCCAGCAGTTTACCGGCCTCAGACAAGGCCCTCTCCTACGAGCAGTACTTA. Translated: CASSLPASDKALSYEQYL.

In its sample, this clonotype was seen many times. The CDR3 reads CASSLRGQSTDTQYF. For the CDR3, the DNA is TGTGCCAGCAGCTTAAGGGGACAGAGCACAGATACGCAGTATTTT. The chain is built from TRBV7-9 and TRBJ2-3, with 7 bases fitting TRBD1. V lost 2 bases to trimming and J lost 0 bases; unmatched junction nucleotides: 2. Per the germline V gene, CDR1 is SEHNR and CDR2 is FQNEAQ (reference sequence). This CDR3 has 15 residues.

This clonotype occurred a few times. The rearrangement links TRBV18 to TRBJ2-1, with a tentative D call TRBD2 (6 bases). With 2 bases removed from V and 5 bases from J, the gap between germline ends came to 19 bases. Germline V gene sequence: CDR1 KGHSH, CDR2 LQKENI. The CDR3 extends over 17 amino acids. The CDR3: CASSPFVMLRGNNEQFF. The CDR3 nucleotides are TGTGCCAGCTCACCATTTGTGATGCTTCGGGGGAACAATGAGCAGTTCTTC.

This clonotype was seen repeatedly, ten times or more. This CDR3 reads CASSKNLTALGANVLTF. CDR3 sequence (DNA): TGTGCCAGCAGTAAGAACCTTACGGCTCTTGGGGCCAACGTCCTGACTTTC. The chain uses TRBV7-9 and TRBJ2-6; the D is unclear. V lost 6 bases to trimming and J lost 3 bases, with 18 bases between them. This CDR3 comprises 17 residues. Germline assignment: CDR1 SEHNR and CDR2 FQNEAQ (reference sequence).

In its sample, this clonotype was seen many times. The gene calls are TRBV28 and TRBJ2-1; no reliable D call. Germline V gene sequence: CDR1 MDHEN, CDR2 SYDVKM. There are 16 residues in the CDR3. V was trimmed by 1 base and J by 6 bases, leaving 16 bases between them. The CDR3 sequence is CASSLSVEDPSNEQFF. The CDR3 DNA is TGTGCCAGCAGTTTATCAGTTGAGGACCCCTCCAATGAGCAGTTCTTC.

There are many counts of this clonotype. This chain connects TRBV11-2 to TRBJ1-5; D gene unclear. The CDR3 sequence is 13 residues long. The V gene's germline CDR1 is SGHAT and CDR2 FQNNGV. V was clipped by 0 bases and J by 7 bases, with 7 bases between them. As DNA, the CDR3 is TGTGCCAGCAGCTTAGAGCCGGTACAGCCCCAGCATTTT. Encoded protein: CASSLEPVQPQHF.

This clonotype occurred a few times. CDR3 sequence: CASSPPGRANQPQHF. DNA for the CDR3: TGTGCCAGCAGCCCCCCGGGGAGGGCGAATCAGCCCCAGCATTTT. The chain recombines TRBV9 with TRBJ1-5, with no clear D. V shed 4 bases and J shed 4 bases, with 15 bases lying between them. This CDR3 spans 15 amino acids. The germline V gene has CDR1 SGDLS and CDR2 YYNGEE.

This clonotype occurred many times. The genes are TRBV7-6 and TRBJ1-2; D is ambiguous. The CDR3 is made up of 12 amino acids. V lost 6 bases, J lost 7 bases, and 12 bases lay in between. The germline V gene encodes CDR1 SGHVS and CDR2 FNYEAQ. The CDR3 DNA follows: TGTGCCAGCAGGATAGAGCACGGTGGCTACACCTTC. Translated: CASRIEHGGYTF.

In its sample, this clonotype was seen many times. The chain links TRBV7-6 to TRBJ2-3, with 8 bases matching TRBD1. CDR3 size: 16 residues. The junction had 7 bases not matched to a gene; V was cut back by 5 bases and J by 0 bases. From germline, CDR1 is SGHVS and CDR2 FNYEAQ. The CDR3 region has the DNA TGTGCCAGCAGCGGATCTTGGGACAGGAGCACAGATACGCAGTATTTT. Protein: CASSGSWDRSTDTQYF.

V and J are TRBV27 and TRBJ2-2, with D possibly being TRBD1 or TRBD2 (5 bases each). The CDR3 totals 14 residues. Germline V gene lookup returns CDR1 MNHEY and CDR2 SMNVEV (reference sequence). With 9 bases removed from V and 0 bases from J, the gap between germline ends came to 11 bases. CDR3 DNA: TGTGCCAGTCAGAGGGGCGCGAACACCGGGGAGCTGTTTTTT. Amino acids: CASQRGANTGELFF.

This clonotype has only a few counts. The chain couples TRBV30 to TRBJ1-6; D perhaps matches TRBD1 (5 bases). CDR1 and CDR2 (germline): GTSNPN, SVGIG (reference sequence). This CDR3 has 13 amino acids. Trimming left V 1 base short and J 5 bases short, with 6 bases between. This CDR3 reads CAWSEGDNSPLHF. As DNA, the CDR3 is TGTGCCTGGAGTGAAGGGGATAATTCACCCCTCCACTTT.

V usage is TRBV9 and J usage is TRBJ2-6; perhaps TRBD2 as D (5 bases). Germline CDR1 is SGDLS and CDR2 is YYNGEE. V was cut by 2 bases and J by 2 bases, with 20 bases left in between. The CDR3 contains 19 residues. The CDR3 nucleotides are TGTGCCAGCAGCGTCCGTATCGGGGTGGGCCTTACTGGGGCCAACGTCCTGACTTTC. Amino acids: CASSVRIGVGLTGANVLTF. The variable domain in full, with the rest retrieved from reference TRBV9 and TRBJ2-6, is DSGVTQTPKHLITATGQRVTLRCSPRSGDLSVYWYQQSLDQGLQFLIQYYNGEERAKGNILERFSAQQFPDLHSELNLSSLELGDSALYFCASSVRIGVGLTGANVLTFGAGSRLTVL.

In its sample, this clonotype was seen a few times. This sequence joins TRBV28 and TRBJ1-2, with 7 bases that match TRBD1. Unmatched junction bases numbered 5, after V lost 4 bases and J lost 3 bases. The germline V gene has CDR1 MDHEN and CDR2 SYDVKM. The CDR3 runs to 14 residues. The CDR3 DNA reads as TGTGCCAGCAGTTCCCGACAGGGACACTATGGCTACACCTTC. Translating it yields CASSSRQGHYGYTF.

The chain recombines TRBV9 with TRBJ1-2; the match to TRBD1 covers 7 bases. CDR1 SGDLS and CDR2 YYNGEE come from the germline V gene. The V and J ends lost 3 bases and 2 bases, in that order; junction bases with no gene match: 4. CDR3 size: 14 residues. The CDR3 bases are TGTGCCAGCAGCGGACAGGGCCACAACTATGGCTACACCTTC. It yields the protein CASSGQGHNYGYTF.

This clonotype was seen at least ten times. The rearrangement uses TRBV7-9 and TRBJ2-1; D is unclear. V was pared by 11 bases and J by 6 bases, with 11 bases between. This CDR3 spans 11 amino acids. Germline-derived CDR1 and CDR2 are SEHNR and FQNEAQ (reference sequence). Here the CDR3 reads CAGLERNEQFF. The CDR3, as DNA: TGTGCCGGTCTCGAGCGCAATGAGCAGTTCTTC.

This clonotype was detected many times. J is TRBJ2-1 and V is TRBV27; 10 bases line up with TRBD2. Germline-derived CDR1 and CDR2 are MNHEY and SMNVEV (reference sequence). V was clipped by 5 bases and J by 9 bases; unmatched bases: 16. This CDR3 region has 17 residues. The DNA for the CDR3 is TGTGCCAGCAGTCCCCCCTTATTTAAGCGGGAGGGAATTGAGCAGTTCTTC. It specifies CASSPPLFKREGIEQFF.

The table lists this clonotype with many counts. The rearrangement uses TRBV7-6 and TRBJ2-1, with 9 bases that match TRBD2. Trimming at V came to 1 base and at J to 8 bases, leaving 15 bases not matched to a gene. CDR1 and CDR2 from the germline V gene are SGHVS and FNYEAQ. This CDR3 comprises 18 residues. CDR3 DNA sequence: TGTGCCAGCAGCTTAGGAACGGCTAGCGGGACTATTGAGGATGAGCAGTTCTTC. It yields the protein CASSLGTASGTIEDEQFF.